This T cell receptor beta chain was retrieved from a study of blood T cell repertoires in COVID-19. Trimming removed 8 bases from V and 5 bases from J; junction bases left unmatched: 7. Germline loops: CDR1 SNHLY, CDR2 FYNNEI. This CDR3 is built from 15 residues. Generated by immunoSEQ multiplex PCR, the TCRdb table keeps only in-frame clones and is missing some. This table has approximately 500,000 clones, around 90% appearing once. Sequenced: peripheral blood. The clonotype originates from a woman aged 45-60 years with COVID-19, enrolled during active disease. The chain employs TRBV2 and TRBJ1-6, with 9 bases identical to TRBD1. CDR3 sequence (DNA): TGTGCCAGCTGGAGGGACAGGGTAGATAATTCACCCCTCCACTTT. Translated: CASWRDRVDNSPLHF.